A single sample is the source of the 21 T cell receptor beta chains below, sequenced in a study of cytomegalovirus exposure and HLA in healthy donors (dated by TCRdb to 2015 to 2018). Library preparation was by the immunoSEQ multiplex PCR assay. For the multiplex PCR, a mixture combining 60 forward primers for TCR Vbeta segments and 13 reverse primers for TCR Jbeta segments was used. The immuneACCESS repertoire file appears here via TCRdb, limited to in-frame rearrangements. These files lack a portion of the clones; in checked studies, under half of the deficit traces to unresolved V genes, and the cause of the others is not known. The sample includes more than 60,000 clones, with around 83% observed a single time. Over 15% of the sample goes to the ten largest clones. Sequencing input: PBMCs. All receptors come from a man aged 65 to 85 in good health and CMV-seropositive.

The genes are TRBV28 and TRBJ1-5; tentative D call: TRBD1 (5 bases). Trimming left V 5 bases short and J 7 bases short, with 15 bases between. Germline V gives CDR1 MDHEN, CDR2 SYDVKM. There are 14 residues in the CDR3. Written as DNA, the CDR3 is TGTGCCAGCAGTACGGGGGGGATGGAACAGCCCCAGCATTTT. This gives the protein CASSTGGMEQPQHF.

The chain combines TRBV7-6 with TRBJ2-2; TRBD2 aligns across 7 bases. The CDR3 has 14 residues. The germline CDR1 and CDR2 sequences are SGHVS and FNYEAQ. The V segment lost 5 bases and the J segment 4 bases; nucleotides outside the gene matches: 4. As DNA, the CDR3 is TGTGCCAGCAGCCTAGGCGGGGGCACCGGGGAGCTGTTTTTT. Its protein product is CASSLGGGTGELFF.

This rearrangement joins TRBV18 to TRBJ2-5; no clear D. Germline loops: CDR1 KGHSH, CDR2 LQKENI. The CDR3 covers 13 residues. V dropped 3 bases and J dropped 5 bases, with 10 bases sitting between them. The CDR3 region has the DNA TGTGCCAGCTCACCCCCGTCCCTTGAGACCCAGTACTTC. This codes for CASSPPSLETQYF. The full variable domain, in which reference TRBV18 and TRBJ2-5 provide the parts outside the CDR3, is NAGVMQNPRHLVRRRGQEARLRCSPMKGHSHVYWYRQLPEEGLKFMVYLQKENIIDESGMPKERFSAEFPKEGPSILRIQQVVRGDSAAYFCASSPPSLETQYFGPGTRLLVL.

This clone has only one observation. The CDR3 coding sequence is TGTGCCAGCACCGTACCAGGAGCGGGAGCGGAGCAGTTCTTC. It encodes CASTVPGAGAEQFF. The genes are TRBV7-9 and TRBJ2-1, with 8 bases lining up with TRBD2. With V trimmed by 7 bases and J by 10 bases, 12 bases remained unmatched. The CDR3 covers 14 residues. Germline values: CDR1 SEHNR, CDR2 FQNEAQ (reference sequence).

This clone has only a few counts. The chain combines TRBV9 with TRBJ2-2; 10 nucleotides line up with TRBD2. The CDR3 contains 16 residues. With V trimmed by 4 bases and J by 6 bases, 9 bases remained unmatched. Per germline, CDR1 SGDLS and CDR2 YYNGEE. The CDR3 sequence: CASSTKRGGLAGELFF. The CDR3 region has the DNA TGTGCCAGCAGCACCAAGCGGGGGGGCTTAGCCGGGGAGCTGTTTTTT. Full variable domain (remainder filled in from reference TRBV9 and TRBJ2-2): DSGVTQTPKHLITATGQRVTLRCSPRSGDLSVYWYQQSLDQGLQFLIQYYNGEERAKGNILERFSAQQFPDLHSELNLSSLELGDSALYFCASSTKRGGLAGELFFGEGSRLTVL.

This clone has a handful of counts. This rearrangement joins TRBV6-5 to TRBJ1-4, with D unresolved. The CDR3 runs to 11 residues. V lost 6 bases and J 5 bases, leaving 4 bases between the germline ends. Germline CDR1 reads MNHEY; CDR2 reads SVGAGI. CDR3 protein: CASRANEKLFF. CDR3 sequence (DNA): TGTGCCAGCAGAGCGAATGAAAAACTGTTTTTT.

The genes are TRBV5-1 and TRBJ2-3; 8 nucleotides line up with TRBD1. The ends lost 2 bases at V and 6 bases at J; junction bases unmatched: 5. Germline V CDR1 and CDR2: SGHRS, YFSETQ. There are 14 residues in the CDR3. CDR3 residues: CASSLGQGWDTQYF. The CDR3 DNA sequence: TGCGCCAGCAGCTTAGGACAGGGATGGGATACGCAGTATTTT.

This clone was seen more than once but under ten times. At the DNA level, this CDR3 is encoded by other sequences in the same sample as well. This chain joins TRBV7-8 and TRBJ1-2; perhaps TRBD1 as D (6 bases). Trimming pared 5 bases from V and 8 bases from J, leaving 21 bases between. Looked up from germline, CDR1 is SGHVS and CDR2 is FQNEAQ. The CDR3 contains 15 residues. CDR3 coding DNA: TGTGCCAGCAGCCCCAGGGGCCAGTCAAAGAGGGGCTACACCTTC. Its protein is CASSPRGQSKRGYTF.

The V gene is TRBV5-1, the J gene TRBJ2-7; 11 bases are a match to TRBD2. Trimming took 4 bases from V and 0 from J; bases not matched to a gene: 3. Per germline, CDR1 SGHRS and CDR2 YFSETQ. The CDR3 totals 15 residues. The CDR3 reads CASSGTSGSSYEQYF. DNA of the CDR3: TGCGCCAGCAGCGGAACTAGCGGGAGCTCCTACGAGCAGTACTTC.

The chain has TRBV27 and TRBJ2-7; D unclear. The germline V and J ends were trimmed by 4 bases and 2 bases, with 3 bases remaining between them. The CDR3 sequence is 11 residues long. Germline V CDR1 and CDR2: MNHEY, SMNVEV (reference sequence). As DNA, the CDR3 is TGTGCCAGCAGTTCAGCCTACGAGCAGTACTTC. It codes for CASSSAYEQYF.

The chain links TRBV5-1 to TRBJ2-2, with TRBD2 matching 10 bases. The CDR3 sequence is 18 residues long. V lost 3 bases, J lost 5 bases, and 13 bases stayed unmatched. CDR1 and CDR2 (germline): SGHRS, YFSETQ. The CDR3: CASSSGKLGLADTGELFF. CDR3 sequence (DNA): TGCGCCAGCAGCTCGGGAAAACTAGGACTAGCGGATACCGGGGAGCTGTTTTTT.

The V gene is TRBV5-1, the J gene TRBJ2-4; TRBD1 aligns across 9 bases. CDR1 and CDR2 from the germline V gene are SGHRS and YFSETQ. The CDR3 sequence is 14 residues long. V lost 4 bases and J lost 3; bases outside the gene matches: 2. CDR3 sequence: CASSKGQGKNIQYF. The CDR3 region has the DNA TGCGCCAGCAGCAAGGGACAGGGCAAAAACATTCAGTACTTC. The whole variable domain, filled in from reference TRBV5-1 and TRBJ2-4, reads KAGVTQTPRYLIKTRGQQVTLSCSPISGHRSVSWYQQTPGQGLQFLFEYFSETQRNKGNFPGRFSGRQFSNSRSEMNVSTLELGDSALYLCASSKGQGKNIQYFGAGTRLSVL.

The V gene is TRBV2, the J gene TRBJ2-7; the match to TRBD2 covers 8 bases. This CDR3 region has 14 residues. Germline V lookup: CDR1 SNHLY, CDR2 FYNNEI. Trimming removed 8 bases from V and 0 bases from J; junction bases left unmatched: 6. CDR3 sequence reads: CASASGGLSYEQYF. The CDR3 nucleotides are TGTGCCAGCGCCAGCGGGGGCCTCTCCTACGAGCAGTACTTC. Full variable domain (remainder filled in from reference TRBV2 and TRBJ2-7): EPEVTQTPSHQVTQMGQEVILRCVPISNHLYFYWYRQILGQKVEFLVSFYNNEISEKSEIFDDQFSVERPDGSNFTLKIRSTKLEDSAMYFCASASGGLSYEQYFGPGTRLTVT.

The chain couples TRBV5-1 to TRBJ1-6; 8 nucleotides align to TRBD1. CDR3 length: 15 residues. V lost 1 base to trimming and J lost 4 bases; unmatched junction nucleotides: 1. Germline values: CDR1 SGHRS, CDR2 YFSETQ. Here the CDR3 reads CASSLRTGYNSPLHF. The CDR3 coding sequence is TGCGCCAGCAGCTTGCGGACAGGGTATAATTCACCCCTCCACTTT.

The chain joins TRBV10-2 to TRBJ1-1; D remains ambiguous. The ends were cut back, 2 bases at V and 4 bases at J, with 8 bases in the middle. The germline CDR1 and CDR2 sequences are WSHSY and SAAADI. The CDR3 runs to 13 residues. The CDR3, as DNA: TGCGCCAGCAGTGAGGCGACACTCACTGAAGCTTTCTTT. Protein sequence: CASSEATLTEAFF.

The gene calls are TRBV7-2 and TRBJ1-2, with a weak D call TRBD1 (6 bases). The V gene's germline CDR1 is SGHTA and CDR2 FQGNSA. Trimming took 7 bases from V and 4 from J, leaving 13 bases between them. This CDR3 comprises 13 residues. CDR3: CASTEGGGYGYTF. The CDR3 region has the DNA TGTGCCAGCACCGAGGGGGGGGGCTATGGCTACACCTTC.

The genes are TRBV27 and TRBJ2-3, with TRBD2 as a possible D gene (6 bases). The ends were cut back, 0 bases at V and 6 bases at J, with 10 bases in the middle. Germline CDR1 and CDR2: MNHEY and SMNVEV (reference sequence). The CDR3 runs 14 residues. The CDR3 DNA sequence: TGTGCCAGCAGTTTATCGTCGGGAGCGGATACGCAGTATTTT. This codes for CASSLSSGADTQYF.

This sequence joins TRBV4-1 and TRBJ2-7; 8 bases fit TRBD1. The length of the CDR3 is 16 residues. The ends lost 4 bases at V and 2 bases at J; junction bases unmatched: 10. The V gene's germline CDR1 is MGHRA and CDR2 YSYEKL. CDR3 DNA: TGCGCCAGCAGCCGCGGATTTTCGGGACAGGCCTACGAGCAGTACTTC. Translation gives CASSRGFSGQAYEQYF.

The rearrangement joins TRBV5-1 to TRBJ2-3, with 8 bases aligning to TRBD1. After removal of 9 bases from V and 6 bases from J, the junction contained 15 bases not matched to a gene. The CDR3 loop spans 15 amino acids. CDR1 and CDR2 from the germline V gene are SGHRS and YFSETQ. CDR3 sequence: CATTTSTGAGDTQYF. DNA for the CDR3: TGCGCCACCACAACCTCGACAGGGGCAGGGGATACGCAGTATTTT. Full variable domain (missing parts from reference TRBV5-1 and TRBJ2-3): KAGVTQTPRYLIKTRGQQVTLSCSPISGHRSVSWYQQTPGQGLQFLFEYFSETQRNKGNFPGRFSGRQFSNSRSEMNVSTLELGDSALYLCATTTSTGAGDTQYFGPGTRLTVL.

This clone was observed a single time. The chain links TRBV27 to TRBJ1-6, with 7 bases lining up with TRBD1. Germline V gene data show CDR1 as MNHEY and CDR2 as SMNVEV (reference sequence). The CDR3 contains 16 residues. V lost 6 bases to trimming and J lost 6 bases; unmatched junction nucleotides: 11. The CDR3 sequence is CASRKDPGQTNSPLHF. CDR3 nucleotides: TGTGCCAGCAGAAAGGACCCGGGACAGACTAATTCACCCCTCCACTTT.

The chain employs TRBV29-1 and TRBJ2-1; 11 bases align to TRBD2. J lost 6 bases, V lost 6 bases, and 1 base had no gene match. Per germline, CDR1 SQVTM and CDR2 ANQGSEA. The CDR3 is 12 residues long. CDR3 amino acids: CSVLAGVNEQFF. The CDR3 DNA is TGCAGCGTACTAGCGGGAGTCAATGAGCAGTTCTTC.